This T cell receptor (beta chain) derives from a study of blood T cell repertoires in COVID-19. Study background: Samples taken during acute and convalescent COVID-19 were collected in the United States, Italy and Spain. T cells, B-cell-depleted T cells, or PBMCs provided the cDNA or gDNA that served as material.

The length of the CDR3 is 15 residues. The V segment lost 3 bases and the J segment 7 bases; nucleotides outside the gene matches: 11. Germline V CDR1 and CDR2: SGHTA, FQGNSA. Authors' analysis steps: The assay estimated nucleated cells by amplifying reference gene primers. Using immunoSEQ multiplex PCR, the repertoire was profiled, and TCRdb retains in-frame clones only, with some absent. D and trimming were read from the DNA, whereas the V and J calls and clone size are those reported in that table. The sample holds some 280,000 clones; 75% to 90% are singletons and the top ten take less than 3%. The V gene is TRBV7-2, the J gene TRBJ2-7, with 8 bases fitting TRBD2. The TCR was taken from a woman under 40 with active or convalescent COVID-19. The sequencing input was peripheral blood. CDR3 loop: CASSLTGGPGGEQYF. In DNA, the CDR3 is TGTGCCAGCAGCTTGACGGGGGGGCCGGGAGGTGAGCAGTACTTC.